This is a list of T cell receptor beta chains from one sample in a study of T cell responses to AZD1222 COVID-19 vaccine. Sequenced by immunoSEQ multiplex PCR; TCRdb stores in-frame clones only, minus some. Of roughly 120,000 clones detected, more than 85% appear once; the ten largest clones hold roughly 7%. Sequences were derived from peripheral blood, sampled 28 days after the second AZD1222 dose. These TCRs come from an adult who received the AZD1222 COVID-19 vaccine. The CDR3 runs from the conserved cysteine through the conserved F or W. D genes are given only for firm matches. The size field is filled for only some rows; it gives once, few, many or a size class.

abundance: .; j_gene: TRBJ1-5; v_gene: TRBV19; d_gene: .; CDR3aa: CAVGQGYNQPQHF; CDR3nt: TGTGCCGTGGGGCAGGGATACAATCAGCCCCAGCATTTT
abundance: once; j_gene: TRBJ2-7; v_gene: TRBV6-5; d_gene: .; CDR3aa: CASGLGGSEQYF; CDR3nt: TGTGCCAGCGGGCTTGGGGGGAGCGAGCAGTACTTC
abundance: .; j_gene: TRBJ1-2; v_gene: TRBV6-5; d_gene: .; CDR3aa: CASSYSQGWGYTF; CDR3nt: TGTGCCAGCAGTTACTCACAGGGATGGGGCTACACCTTC
abundance: .; j_gene: TRBJ2-5; v_gene: TRBV19; d_gene: TRBD1; CDR3aa: CASSPVQGETQYF; CDR3nt: TGTGCCAGTAGTCCAGTACAGGGGGAGACCCAGTACTTC
abundance: .; j_gene: TRBJ1-2; v_gene: TRBV3-1/TRBV3-2; d_gene: .; CDR3aa: CASSQGNYGYTF; CDR3nt: TGTGCCAGCAGCCAGGGGAACTATGGCTACACCTTC
abundance: once; j_gene: TRBJ1-1; v_gene: TRBV29-1; d_gene: TRBD1; CDR3aa: CSVESTTGQNTEAFF; CDR3nt: TGCAGCGTTGAATCGACGACAGGGCAGAACACTGAAGCTTTCTTT
abundance: .; j_gene: TRBJ1-2; v_gene: TRBV28; d_gene: TRBD1; CDR3aa: CASRRTGTNYGYTF; CDR3nt: TGTGCCAGCAGGCGGACAGGGACTAACTATGGCTACACCTTC
abundance: .; j_gene: TRBJ1-1; v_gene: TRBV9; d_gene: .; CDR3aa: CASMGRLNTEAFF; CDR3nt: TGTGCCAGCATGGGTAGGTTGAACACTGAAGCTTTCTTT
abundance: .; j_gene: TRBJ2-3; v_gene: TRBV14; d_gene: TRBD2; CDR3aa: CASSQVSGLDADTQYF; CDR3nt: TGTGCCAGCAGCCAAGTATCGGGACTAGACGCAGATACGCAGTATTTT
abundance: .; j_gene: TRBJ1-5; v_gene: TRBV24-1; d_gene: .; CDR3aa: CATRGGFDNQPQHF; CDR3nt: TGTGCCACCAGGGGGGGCTTTGACAATCAGCCCCAGCATTTT
abundance: .; j_gene: TRBJ2-7; v_gene: TRBV2; d_gene: .; CDR3aa: CASRVVRLEQYF; CDR3nt: TGTGCCAGCAGAGTTGTTCGGCTCGAGCAGTACTTC
abundance: .; j_gene: TRBJ1-2; v_gene: TRBV5-4; d_gene: .; CDR3aa: CASTEVVDYGYTF; CDR3nt: TGTGCCAGTACAGAAGTGGTCGACTATGGCTACACCTTC
abundance: .; j_gene: TRBJ2-1; v_gene: TRBV9; d_gene: TRBD2; CDR3aa: CAGSVAPSTGTSGGAHNEQFF; CDR3nt: TGTGCCGGCAGCGTAGCCCCGAGCACCGGGACTAGCGGGGGGGCACACAATGAGCAGTTCTTC
abundance: .; j_gene: TRBJ2-3; v_gene: TRBV4-2; d_gene: TRBD2; CDR3aa: CASSQSTETSGATDTQYF; CDR3nt: TGTGCCAGCAGCCAATCAACCGAGACTAGCGGGGCCACAGATACGCAGTATTTT
abundance: .; j_gene: TRBJ2-6; v_gene: TRBV6-5; d_gene: TRBD1; CDR3aa: CASSTDRAGANVLTF; CDR3nt: TGTGCCAGCAGTACCGACAGGGCTGGGGCCAACGTCCTGACTTTC
abundance: .; j_gene: TRBJ1-4; v_gene: TRBV5-1; d_gene: .; CDR3aa: CASSLWGEVEKLFF; CDR3nt: TGCGCCAGCAGCTTGTGGGGGGAAGTTGAAAAACTGTTTTTT
abundance: .; j_gene: TRBJ2-2; v_gene: TRBV11-3; d_gene: TRBD2; CDR3aa: CASSLGQGLARTTGELFF; CDR3nt: TGTGCCAGCAGCTTGGGACAAGGACTAGCGAGGACCACCGGGGAGCTGTTTTTT
abundance: .; j_gene: TRBJ2-7; v_gene: TRBV5-5; d_gene: .; CDR3aa: CAVPRGRNDEQYF; CDR3nt: TGTGCCGTACCGCGAGGGAGGAACGACGAGCAGTACTTC
abundance: .; j_gene: TRBJ2-3; v_gene: TRBV7-2; d_gene: .; CDR3aa: CASSPTRGTDTQYF; CDR3nt: TGTGCCAGCAGCCCCACAAGAGGCACAGATACGCAGTATTTT
abundance: few; j_gene: TRBJ2-7; v_gene: TRBV6-2/TRBV6-3; d_gene: .; CDR3aa: CASSHLNEQYF; CDR3nt: TGTGCCAGCAGCCATCTTAACGAGCAGTACTTC
abundance: .; j_gene: TRBJ2-1; v_gene: TRBV7-9; d_gene: .; CDR3aa: CASSLEPNSYNEQFF; CDR3nt: TGTGCCAGCAGCTTAGAACCGAACTCCTACAATGAGCAGTTCTTC
abundance: .; j_gene: TRBJ2-5; v_gene: TRBV4-1; d_gene: .; CDR3aa: CASSQLGVIQGGETQYF; CDR3nt: TGCGCCAGCAGCCAGTTGGGGGTAATACAGGGCGGGGAGACCCAGTACTTC
abundance: .; j_gene: TRBJ2-6; v_gene: TRBV9; d_gene: .; CDR3aa: CASSVFWGRSSGANVLTF; CDR3nt: TGTGCCAGCAGCGTATTTTGGGGGCGCTCCTCTGGGGCCAACGTCCTGACTTTC
abundance: .; j_gene: TRBJ2-1; v_gene: TRBV7-6; d_gene: .; CDR3aa: CASSASGEYNEQFF; CDR3nt: TGTGCCAGCAGCGCCTCGGGAGAGTACAATGAGCAGTTCTTC
abundance: .; j_gene: TRBJ2-7; v_gene: TRBV13; d_gene: .; CDR3aa: CASSLNRDTYEQYF; CDR3nt: TGTGCCAGCAGCTTAAACAGGGATACCTACGAGCAGTACTTC
abundance: .; j_gene: TRBJ1-4; v_gene: TRBV4-1; d_gene: .; CDR3aa: CASSPGHGSNEKLFF; CDR3nt: TGCGCCAGCAGCCCTGGACACGGAAGCAATGAAAAACTGTTTTTT
abundance: .; j_gene: TRBJ2-7; v_gene: TRBV11-3; d_gene: TRBD1; CDR3aa: CASSGSNRGPLSYEQYF; CDR3nt: TGTGCCAGCAGCGGTAGTAACAGGGGCCCGCTCTCCTACGAGCAGTACTTC
abundance: .; j_gene: TRBJ2-2; v_gene: TRBV7-2; d_gene: TRBD1; CDR3aa: CASSSHRGQYLDTGELFF; CDR3nt: TGTGCCAGCAGCTCTCATCGGGGACAGTATCTAGACACCGGGGAGCTGTTTTTT
abundance: .; j_gene: TRBJ1-2; v_gene: TRBV6-1; d_gene: .; CDR3aa: CASSEEYVDWGVGGYTF; CDR3nt: TGTGCCAGCAGTGAAGAATATGTTGATTGGGGGGTTGGCGGCTACACCTTC
abundance: .; j_gene: TRBJ1-2; v_gene: TRBV10-2; d_gene: .; CDR3aa: CASSGIGMEDGYTF; CDR3nt: TGCGCCAGCAGTGGGATCGGGATGGAGGATGGCTACACCTTC
abundance: .; j_gene: TRBJ2-1; v_gene: TRBV6-5; d_gene: TRBD2; CDR3aa: CASSHLAVRYNEQFF; CDR3nt: TGTGCCAGCAGTCATCTAGCGGTGAGGTACAATGAGCAGTTCTTC
abundance: .; j_gene: TRBJ2-2; v_gene: TRBV28; d_gene: .; CDR3aa: CASLTRANTGELFF; CDR3nt: TGTGCCAGCCTTACTAGAGCGAACACCGGGGAGCTGTTTTTT
abundance: .; j_gene: TRBJ1-5; v_gene: TRBV6-2/TRBV6-3; d_gene: .; CDR3aa: CASSYTAHRGQPQHF; CDR3nt: TGTGCCAGCAGTTACACGGCCCACAGAGGGCAGCCCCAGCATTTT
abundance: .; j_gene: TRBJ2-3; v_gene: TRBV11-3; d_gene: .; CDR3aa: CASSLNGGSSTDTQYF; CDR3nt: TGTGCCAGCAGCTTAAATGGAGGCAGTAGCACAGATACGCAGTATTTT
abundance: .; j_gene: TRBJ2-1; v_gene: TRBV19; d_gene: TRBD2; CDR3aa: CASSIQGGGINEQFF; CDR3nt: TGTGCCAGTAGTATACAGGGCGGGGGGATCAATGAGCAGTTCTTC
abundance: .; j_gene: TRBJ2-7; v_gene: TRBV4-1; d_gene: .; CDR3aa: CASRGRTQGTYEQYF; CDR3nt: TGCGCCAGCAGGGGTAGAACGCAGGGGACCTACGAGCAGTACTTC
abundance: once; j_gene: TRBJ1-1; v_gene: TRBV15; d_gene: TRBD1; CDR3aa: CATSRDKGQTGGTAEAFF; CDR3nt: TGTGCCACCAGCAGAGATAAGGGACAGACCGGCGGGACTGCTGAAGCTTTCTTT
abundance: few; j_gene: TRBJ2-7; v_gene: TRBV6-5; d_gene: .; CDR3aa: CASSWGRQPPYEQYF; CDR3nt: TGTGCCAGCAGTTGGGGAAGACAGCCACCCTACGAGCAGTACTTC
abundance: .; j_gene: TRBJ2-5; v_gene: TRBV24-1; d_gene: TRBD2; CDR3aa: CATSERTSGQETQYF; CDR3nt: TGTGCCACCAGTGAGAGGACTAGCGGACAAGAGACCCAGTACTTC
abundance: few; j_gene: TRBJ1-5; v_gene: TRBV23-1; d_gene: .; CDR3aa: CASGLGPSNQPQHF; CDR3nt: TGCGCCAGCGGGCTTGGTCCGAGCAATCAGCCCCAGCATTTT
abundance: .; j_gene: TRBJ1-2; v_gene: TRBV5-4; d_gene: TRBD1; CDR3aa: CASSPRTGGAGVRYTF; CDR3nt: TGTGCCAGCAGCCCCCGGACAGGGGGCGCGGGGGTGCGCTACACCTTC
abundance: .; j_gene: TRBJ1-4; v_gene: TRBV30; d_gene: .; CDR3aa: CAWGGGGPRKLFF; CDR3nt: TGTGCCTGGGGTGGGGGGGGCCCTCGCAAACTGTTTTTT
abundance: .; j_gene: TRBJ2-5; v_gene: TRBV18; d_gene: .; CDR3aa: CASSFTTGLQETQYF; CDR3nt: TGTGCCAGCTCTTTTACAACAGGGTTACAAGAGACCCAGTACTTC
abundance: .; j_gene: TRBJ2-2; v_gene: TRBV13; d_gene: .; CDR3aa: CASSPGETGELFF; CDR3nt: TGTGCCAGCAGCCCCGGGGAAACCGGGGAGCTGTTTTTT
abundance: .; j_gene: TRBJ2-5; v_gene: TRBV11-2; d_gene: .; CDR3aa: CASSPGVQRTRETQYF; CDR3nt: TGTGCCAGCAGCCCCGGGGTTCAGCGAACCCGGGAGACCCAGTACTTC
abundance: .; j_gene: TRBJ1-1; v_gene: TRBV9; d_gene: TRBD1; CDR3aa: CASSVDPSRGPDTEAFF; CDR3nt: TGTGCCAGCAGCGTAGACCCCTCAAGGGGGCCGGACACTGAAGCTTTCTTT
abundance: once; j_gene: TRBJ1-2; v_gene: TRBV7-9; d_gene: .; CDR3aa: CASSSRGRVDYGYTF; CDR3nt: TGTGCCAGCAGCTCCAGGGGAAGGGTTGACTATGGCTACACCTTC
abundance: .; j_gene: TRBJ1-5; v_gene: TRBV27; d_gene: .; CDR3aa: CASRRGGNLNQPQHF; CDR3nt: TGTGCCAGCAGACGGGGGGGGAACCTAAATCAGCCCCAGCATTTT
abundance: .; j_gene: TRBJ1-1; v_gene: TRBV4-1; d_gene: .; CDR3aa: CASSQRGPNTEAFF; CDR3nt: TGCGCCAGCAGCCAAAGGGGACCGAACACTGAAGCTTTCTTT
abundance: .; j_gene: TRBJ2-3; v_gene: TRBV24-1; d_gene: TRBD2; CDR3aa: CATSDTGTSGSIGDTQYF; CDR3nt: TGTGCCACCAGTGACACCGGGACTAGCGGGAGTATAGGAGATACGCAGTATTTT
abundance: .; j_gene: TRBJ1-1; v_gene: TRBV5-1; d_gene: .; CDR3aa: CASSLYRVDTEAFF; CDR3nt: TGCGCCAGCAGCTTGTACAGGGTGGACACTGAAGCTTTCTTT
abundance: .; j_gene: TRBJ2-1; v_gene: TRBV4-3; d_gene: .; CDR3aa: CASSQDSRESQFF; CDR3nt: TGCGCCAGCAGCCAAGATAGTCGGGAAAGCCAGTTCTTC